The TCR beta chain described here comes from a study of shared clonotypes between healthy human individuals. Whole-study context: The study used three CD4 naive, three CD4 memory, two CD8 naive and one CD8 memory plate per donor.

J gave up 6 bases and V 6 bases, and 2 bases lay outside the gene matches. Per the germline V gene, CDR1 is WSHSY and CDR2 is SAAADI. This CDR3 region has 13 residues. Methods used by the authors: With immunoSEQ giving junction-only sequences and no quality scores, filtering differed. Only in-frame clones appear in the TCRdb table, and some are missing; sequencing was by immunoSEQ multiplex PCR. The D gene and trimming were derived from the DNA, and the V and J assignments and clone size from that table. The table shows over a million clones, with 75% to 85% occurring only once. Findings of the study overall: A handful of donors held about 5% of naive CD4 clonotypes in common.

Worth noting for this clone: The target antigen is unknown.

Every contributor of samples was a Caucasian grown-up residing in Nashville, Tennessee. Sequencing input: memory CD4+ T cells from PBMCs. Subset reported: CD45RA-negative fraction. V gene TRBV10-2 combines with J gene TRBJ2-2; 9 bases agree with TRBD1. The sequence was obtained from a man in his late teens or twenties in good health. Some clones in this sample may be carry-over from other donors' samples. DNA of the CDR3: TGCGCCAGCAGGGACAGGGGCCCCGGGGAGCTGTTTTTT. Its translation is CASRDRGPGELFF.